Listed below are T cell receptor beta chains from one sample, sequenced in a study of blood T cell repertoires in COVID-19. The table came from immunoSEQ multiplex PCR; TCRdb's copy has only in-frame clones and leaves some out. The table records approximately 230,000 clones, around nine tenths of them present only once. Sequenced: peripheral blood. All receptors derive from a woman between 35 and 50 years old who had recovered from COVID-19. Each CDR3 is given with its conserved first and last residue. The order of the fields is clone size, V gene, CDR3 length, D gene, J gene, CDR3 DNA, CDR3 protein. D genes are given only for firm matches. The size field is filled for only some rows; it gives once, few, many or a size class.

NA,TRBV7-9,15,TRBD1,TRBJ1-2,TGTGCCAGCAGCTCTGGACAGGGGGTCAGCTATGGCTACACCTTC,CASSSGQGVSYGYTF
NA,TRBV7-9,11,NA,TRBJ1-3,TGTGCCAGCAGCTCTTACTTGAAAATCTATTTT,CASSSYLKIYF
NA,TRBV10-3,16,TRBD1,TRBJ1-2,TGTGCCATCAGCAAACAGGGGGCCGGTGGTAGCTATGGCTACACCTTC,CAISKQGAGGSYGYTF
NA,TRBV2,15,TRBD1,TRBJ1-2,TGTGCCAGCAGGCCACAGGGGGTGGTGGCCTATGGCTACACCTTC,CASRPQGVVAYGYTF
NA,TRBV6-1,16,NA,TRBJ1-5,TGTGCCAGCAGTGAAGCGGGGGGGCATAGCAATCAGCCCCAGCATTTT,CASSEAGGHSNQPQHF
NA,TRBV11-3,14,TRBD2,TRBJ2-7,TGTGCCAGCAGCTATAGCGGGAGGGCCTCCGAGCAGTACTTC,CASSYSGRASEQYF
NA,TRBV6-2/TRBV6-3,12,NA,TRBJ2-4,TGTGCCAGCAGCCAGGACAGAAACATTCAGTACTTC,CASSQDRNIQYF
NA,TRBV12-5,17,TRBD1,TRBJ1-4,TGTGCTAGTGGTTCCTGGACAGGGGTCCTTGCTAATGAAAAACTGTTTTTT,CASGSWTGVLANEKLFF
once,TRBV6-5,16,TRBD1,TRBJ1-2,TGTGCCAGCAGTTTCATGCCGGGACAGGGGGCCAACGGCTACACCTTC,CASSFMPGQGANGYTF
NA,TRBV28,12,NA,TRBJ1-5,TGTGCCAGCCAGAGGGCGGGTCAGCCCCAGCATTTT,CASQRAGQPQHF
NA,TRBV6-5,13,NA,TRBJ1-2,TGTGTCGCGGGGCAGGGAATGCAGCCTGGCTACACCTTC,CVAGQGMQPGYTF
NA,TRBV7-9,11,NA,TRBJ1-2,TGTGCCAGCAGGGAGGGCTATGGCTACACCTTC,CASREGYGYTF
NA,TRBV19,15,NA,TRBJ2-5,TGTGCCAGTAGTAAAGATCCAGGGGTGGGAGAGACCCAGTACTTC,CASSKDPGVGETQYF
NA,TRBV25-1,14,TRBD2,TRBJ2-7,TGTGCCAGCAGTGGAGCGGGATTCCATTACGAGCAGTACTTC,CASSGAGFHYEQYF
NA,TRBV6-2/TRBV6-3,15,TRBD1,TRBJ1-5,TGTGCCAGCAGTTACTCGAGGGGGCGCGGTCAGCCCCAGCATTTT,CASSYSRGRGQPQHF
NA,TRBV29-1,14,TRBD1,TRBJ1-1,TGCAGCGCATCACAGGGGTCGGCGCTCACTGAAGCTTTCTTT,CSASQGSALTEAFF
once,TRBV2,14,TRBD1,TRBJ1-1,TGTGCCAGCAGGGGGGACAGCAGAAACACTGAAGCTTTCTTT,CASRGDSRNTEAFF
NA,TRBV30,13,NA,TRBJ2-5,TGTGCCTGGACCTCTCGGCGAGGAGAGACCCAGTACTTC,CAWTSRRGETQYF
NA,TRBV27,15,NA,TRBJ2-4,TGTGCCAGCACGCCGAGAGGGGGGGAAAAAAACATTCAGTACTTC,CASTPRGGEKNIQYF
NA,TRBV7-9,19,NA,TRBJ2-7,TGTGCCAGCAGCTTAGAAGGAGGGGGCCAGGACGCGATATCCTACGAGCAGTACTTC,CASSLEGGGQDAISYEQYF
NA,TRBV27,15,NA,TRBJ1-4,TGTGCCAGCAGACTACAGGGTGCAACTAATGAAAAACTGTTTTTT,CASRLQGATNEKLFF
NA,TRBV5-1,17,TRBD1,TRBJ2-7,TGCGCCAGCAGCTTATCACCCACAGGGGGGCAATCCTACGAGCAGTACTTC,CASSLSPTGGQSYEQYF
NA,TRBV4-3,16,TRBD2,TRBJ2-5,TGCGCCAGCAGCCAAGATACTCGGACTAGCGGAGAGACCCAGTACTTC,CASSQDTRTSGETQYF
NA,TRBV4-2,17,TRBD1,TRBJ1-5,TGTGCCAGCAGCGCCTCGGACAGGGGGCGAGGCAATCAGCCCCAGCATTTT,CASSASDRGRGNQPQHF
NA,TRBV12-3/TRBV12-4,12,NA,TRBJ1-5,TGTGCCAGCAGTCGGAGCAATCAGCCCCAGCATTTT,CASSRSNQPQHF
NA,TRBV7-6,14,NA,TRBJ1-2,TGTGCCAGCAGCTTAAAGGCGGGGTACGATGGCTACACCTTC,CASSLKAGYDGYTF
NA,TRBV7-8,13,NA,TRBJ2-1,TGTGCCAGCAGCTTAGCCGCCGGTGGAGCATGGTTCTTC,CASSLAAGGAWFF
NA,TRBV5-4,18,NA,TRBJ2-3,TGTGCCAGCAGACCTGACTTCGCGAGCTCGGTTAGCACAGATACGCAGTATTTT,CASRPDFASSVSTDTQYF
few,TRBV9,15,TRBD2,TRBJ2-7,TGTGCCAGCTCGACTAGCGGGGGGACAGGTGACGAGCAGTACTTC,CASSTSGGTGDEQYF
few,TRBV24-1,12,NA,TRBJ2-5,TGTGCCACCAGTGGGGGCCGGGAGACCCAGTACTTC,CATSGGRETQYF
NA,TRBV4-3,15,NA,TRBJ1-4,TGCGCCAGCAGCCTGGGCCCTGCAACTAATGAAAAACTGTTTTTT,CASSLGPATNEKLFF
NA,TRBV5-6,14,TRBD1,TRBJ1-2,TGTGCCAGCAGACACGGAACAGGGGTCGGCGGCTACACCTTC,CASRHGTGVGGYTF
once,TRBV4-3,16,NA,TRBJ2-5,TGCGCCAGCAGCCAAGCGCGCGGGACTCGTCGCGAGACCCAGTACTTC,CASSQARGTRRETQYF
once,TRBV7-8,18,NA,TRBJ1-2,TGTGCCAGCAGCTTATATGAACTAACTATGGCTACGAACTATGGCTACACCTTC,CASSLYELTMATNYGYTF
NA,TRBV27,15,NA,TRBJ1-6,TGTGCCAGCGCTTACGGGGGTACCTATAATTCACCCCTCCACTTT,CASAYGGTYNSPLHF
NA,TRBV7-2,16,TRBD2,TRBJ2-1,TGTGCCAGCAGCTTATCACTAGCGGGGGGTGGAAATGAGCAGTTCTTC,CASSLSLAGGGNEQFF
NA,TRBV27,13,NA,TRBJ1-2,TGTGCCAGCAGTTTCCTTCCCGACAGGAGCTACACCTTC,CASSFLPDRSYTF
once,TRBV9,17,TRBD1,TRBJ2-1,TGTGCCAGCAGCGTAGGGTTTGGGAAGGACAGGGGGAATGAGCAGTTCTTC,CASSVGFGKDRGNEQFF
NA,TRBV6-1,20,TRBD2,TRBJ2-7,TGTGCCAGCAGTGAATTCGGACTAGCGGGAGGGGGCTTACCTTATTACGAGCAGTACTTC,CASSEFGLAGGGLPYYEQYF
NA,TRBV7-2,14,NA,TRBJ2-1,TGTGCCAGCAGCCTCCAGGGGCCCTACAATGAGCAGTTCTTC,CASSLQGPYNEQFF